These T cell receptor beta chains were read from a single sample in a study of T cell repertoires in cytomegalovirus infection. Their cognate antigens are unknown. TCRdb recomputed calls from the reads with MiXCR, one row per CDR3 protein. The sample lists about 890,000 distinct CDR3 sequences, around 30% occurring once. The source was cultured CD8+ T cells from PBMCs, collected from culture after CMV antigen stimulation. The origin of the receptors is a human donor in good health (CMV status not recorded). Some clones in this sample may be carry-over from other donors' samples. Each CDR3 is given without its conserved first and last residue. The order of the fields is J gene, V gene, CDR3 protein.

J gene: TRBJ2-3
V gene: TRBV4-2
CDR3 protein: ASSQIGGPTDPQY

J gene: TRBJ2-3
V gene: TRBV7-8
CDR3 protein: ASIAAGQGDTQY

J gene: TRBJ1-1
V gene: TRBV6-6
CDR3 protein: ASSFVHRAGLGDTEAF

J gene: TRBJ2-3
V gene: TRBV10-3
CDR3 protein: AISEGPGAQIEDTQY

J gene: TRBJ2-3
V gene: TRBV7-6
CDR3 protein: ASSFSLAGKDTQY

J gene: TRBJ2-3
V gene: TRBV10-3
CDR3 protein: AISDLQGSTDTQY

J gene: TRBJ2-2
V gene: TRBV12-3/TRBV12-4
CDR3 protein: ASSFPGSPVAGELF

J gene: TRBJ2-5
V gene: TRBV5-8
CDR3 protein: ASRGQVY

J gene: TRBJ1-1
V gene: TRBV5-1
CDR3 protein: ASSLDRPMNTEAF

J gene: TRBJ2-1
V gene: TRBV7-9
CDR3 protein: ASSKQGAPGNEQF

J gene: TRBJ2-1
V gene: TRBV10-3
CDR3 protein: AISDGWSYNEQF

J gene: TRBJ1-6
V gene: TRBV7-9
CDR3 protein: ASSVSTWNSPLH

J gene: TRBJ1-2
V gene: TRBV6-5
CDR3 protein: ASSPDTGGVNYGYT

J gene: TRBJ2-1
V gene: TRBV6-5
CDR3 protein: ATKARGEQF

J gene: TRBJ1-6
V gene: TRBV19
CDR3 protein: ASRPGAQIRDTFLRSSPLH

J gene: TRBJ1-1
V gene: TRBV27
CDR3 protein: ASSWRMNTEAF

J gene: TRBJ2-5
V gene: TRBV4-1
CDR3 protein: ASSPTDLETQY

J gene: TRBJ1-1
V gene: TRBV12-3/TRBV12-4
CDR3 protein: ASITDRFTGRTEAF

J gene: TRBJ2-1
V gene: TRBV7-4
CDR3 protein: ASSLGREEGSID

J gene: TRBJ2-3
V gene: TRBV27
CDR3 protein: ASSLGGRGTDTQY

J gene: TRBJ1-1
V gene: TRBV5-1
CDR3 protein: ASSLRSPHTEAF

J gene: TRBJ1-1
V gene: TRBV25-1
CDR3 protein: ASSAQEYTEAF

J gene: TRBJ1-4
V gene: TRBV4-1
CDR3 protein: ASNGQGTGGEKLF

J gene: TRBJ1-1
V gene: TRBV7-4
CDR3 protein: ASSGGLPEAF

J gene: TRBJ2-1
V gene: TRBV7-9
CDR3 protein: ASSLEGFGNEQF

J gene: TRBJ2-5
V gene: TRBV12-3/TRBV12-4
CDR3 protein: ASSPGARIGETQY

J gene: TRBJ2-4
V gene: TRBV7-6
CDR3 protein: ASSSSDIQY

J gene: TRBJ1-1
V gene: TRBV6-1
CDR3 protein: ASSETGPFYTEAF

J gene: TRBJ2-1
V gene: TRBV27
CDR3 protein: ASSFFDRAFNRYNEQF

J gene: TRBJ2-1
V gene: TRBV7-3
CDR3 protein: ASSSFGQGAVDEQF